The present TCR beta chain was sequenced within a study of T cell repertoires in cytomegalovirus infection (dated by TCRdb to the late 2010s). Concerning the study at large: The peptide stimulations were aimed at well-studied HLA-B-restricted epitopes as well as recently identified HLA-C-restricted CMV epitopes, whose presentation resists viral immunomodulation. The HLA type of each donor mattered for the analysis, because public TCR beta signatures pointed to carriage of CMV infection along with the matching HLA type. Results the study describes overall, beyond this receptor: In both this cohort and an independent roughly 350-donor cohort, the cumulative frequency of public TCR beta family members distinguished carriers of CMV infection plus the relevant HLA type. The ex vivo response was dominated by HLA-C-restricted CMV-specific TCR beta clonotypes, which also provided the single most frequent clonotype in two of eight donors.

The germline V end is reduced by 4 bases and the J end by 3 bases; junction bases left unmatched: 8. CDR1 and CDR2, per the germline V gene, are WSHSY and SAAADI. The CDR3, from cysteine to phenylalanine, totals 17 residues. Just the 51-base CDR3 DNA is kept, in frame starting at base 1. The treatment or condition label of this sample denotes: in vitro stimulation with specific CMV peptide epitopes to enrich CMV-specific T cells. The sequencer was an Illumina HiSeq 1500. The public reads were reprocessed in TCRdb via fastp at Q25 and MiXCR, keeping in-frame beta chains. Each CDR3 protein appears once, grouped with its most common genes and DNA. This sample is represented by 300,000 or so distinct CDR3 sequences; more than 20% of them were singletons. 10% to 15% of the sample rests with the top ten. Concerning this clonotype: No cognate antigen has been identified for it. There are no base qualities to consult, and no much larger clone falls within one base.

This TCR came from a human donor in good health (CMV status not recorded). Some clones in this sample may be carry-over from other donors' samples. The rearranged chain carries TRBV10-2 and TRBJ2-1; 11 bases in the middle match TRBD2. Specimen: cultured PBMCs, collected from culture after CMV antigen stimulation. Here is the DNA: TGCGCCAGCAGTGCTACTAGCGGGGGAGCCCACTACAATGAGCAGTTCTTC. Translated, it gives CASSATSGGAHYNEQFF.